A selection of T cell receptor beta chains follows, all from one sample in a study of early stage breast cancer tumors. Using immunoSEQ multiplex PCR, the repertoire was profiled, and TCRdb retains in-frame clones only, with some absent. Among some 70,000 clones, around four fifths were seen once, and the ten largest hold 3.5%. The sequencing sample was made of blood. All receptors derive from a person between 60 and 70 years old with breast cancer. The CDR3 runs from the conserved cysteine through the conserved F or W. A D gene is named only where the DNA matches it firmly. Where a row states a size, it is once, few, many or the class of an expanded clone; other rows omit it.

TGTGCCAGCAGCTTTAGCTCAGGGGGTGACGGCTACACCTTC	CASSFSSGGDGYTF	TRBV7-8	TRBJ1-2	TRBD1	NA
TGTGCCAGCAGTTTATCCAGCTCCTACGAGCAGTACTTC	CASSLSSSYEQYF	TRBV28	TRBJ2-7	NA	NA
TGCGCCAGCAGCACCGGGACTAGCGGGAGCACAGATACGCAGTATTTT	CASSTGTSGSTDTQYF	TRBV5-1	TRBJ2-3	TRBD2	NA
TGTGCCAGCAGCTTAGGAGCGGTCGGTGCTGAAGCTTTCTTT	CASSLGAVGAEAFF	TRBV7-9	TRBJ1-1	NA	NA
TGTGCCAGCATCACCCCAGGGTACCCCGAAAAACTGTTTTTT	CASITPGYPEKLFF	TRBV28	TRBJ1-4	NA	NA
TGTGCCAGCAGCTTGGGCTACCAAGAGACCCAGTACTTC	CASSLGYQETQYF	TRBV13	TRBJ2-5	NA	few
TGTGCCAGCAGTGAAGGGTCCCCCTATAATTCACCCCTCCACTTT	CASSEGSPYNSPLHF	TRBV6-1	TRBJ1-6	NA	once
TGCGCCAGCAGCTTGGTGCCCGTTCCCGGGAGTAATTCACCCCTCCACTTT	CASSLVPVPGSNSPLHF	TRBV5-1	TRBJ1-6	NA	few
TGTGCCAGCAGTAGACCCCCCTACGAGCAGTACTTC	CASSRPPYEQYF	TRBV5-4	TRBJ2-7	NA	NA
TGTGCCAGCAGCCCCAGGGCTAGGGCGGAGGGGACAGATACGCAGTATTTT	CASSPRARAEGTDTQYF	TRBV4-2	TRBJ2-3	NA	NA
TGTGCCAGCCCCACCGGGACGACGGAGGAAAAACTGTTTTTT	CASPTGTTEEKLFF	TRBV2	TRBJ1-4	NA	few
TGCGCCAGCAGCCAAGAGGACGGAGGCGATCAGCCCCAGCATTTT	CASSQEDGGDQPQHF	TRBV4-1	TRBJ1-5	NA	NA
TGTGCCAGCAGCTTAAGCGGGACAGGTCGGTACAATGAGCAGTTCTTC	CASSLSGTGRYNEQFF	TRBV7-6	TRBJ2-1	NA	NA
TGTGCCAGCAGCCCTGAGTCAAGCTACGAGCAGTACTTC	CASSPESSYEQYF	TRBV11-3	TRBJ2-7	NA	NA
TGTGCCAGCAGTTTAACCGTTAACTATGGCTACACCTTC	CASSLTVNYGYTF	TRBV28	TRBJ1-2	NA	NA
TGTGCCAGCAGCGTAGCTCTGGGAGGTACTGAAGCTTTCTTT	CASSVALGGTEAFF	TRBV9	TRBJ1-1	NA	NA
TGCGCCAGCAGCTTGGCGGGCGGGAGTTTATACGAGCAGTACTTC	CASSLAGGSLYEQYF	TRBV5-1	TRBJ2-7	TRBD2	NA
TGTGCCTGGAGCTACGGAAGGGCGCTTGAAGCTTTCTTT	CAWSYGRALEAFF	TRBV30	TRBJ1-1	NA	NA
TGTGCCAGCTCACCTCTGGAGATACTTACCTATGGCTACACCTTC	CASSPLEILTYGYTF	TRBV18	TRBJ1-2	NA	NA
TGTGCCAGCGGGACTTCGGGGGGAGCCCAGGATGAGCAGTTCTTC	CASGTSGGAQDEQFF	TRBV7-8	TRBJ2-1	TRBD2	NA
TGTGCCAGCAGTGACCTGCCCGAGGGGACGCAGTATTTT	CASSDLPEGTQYF	TRBV6-1	TRBJ2-3	NA	NA
TGTGCCAGCAGCTTGGACAGACACAATGAGCAGTTCTTC	CASSLDRHNEQFF	TRBV7-8	TRBJ2-1	NA	NA
TGTGCCAGCAGCGTAGAGGTCAGCGCCATTGGTGGCTACACCTTC	CASSVEVSAIGGYTF	TRBV9	TRBJ1-2	NA	few
TGTGCCAGCAGTTCGGGGACAGACACCGGGGAGCTGTTTTTT	CASSSGTDTGELFF	TRBV6-5	TRBJ2-2	TRBD1	NA
TGTGCCAGCAGCTCCGGGACAGGGCCTCACAATGAGCAGTTCTTC	CASSSGTGPHNEQFF	TRBV7-9	TRBJ2-1	TRBD1	once
TGTGCCAGCAGACCTGATTGGAAGAATTCACCCCTCCACTTT	CASRPDWKNSPLHF	TRBV6-5	TRBJ1-6	NA	NA
TGTGCCAGCTCACCTGACTTAACCGGAGGATTCTCTGGAAACACCATATATTTT	CASSPDLTGGFSGNTIYF	TRBV18	TRBJ1-3	NA	once
TGTGCCAGTAGTATAGTCCGAGCAGCAACTAATGAAAAACTGTTTTTT	CASSIVRAATNEKLFF	TRBV19	TRBJ1-4	NA	NA
TGTGCCACCGGGAAAGGGGACGGAGAGACCCAGTACTTC	CATGKGDGETQYF	TRBV7-2	TRBJ2-5	NA	once
TGTGCCAGCAGTGAATTATCGGTGGGCGGCGGAGTGGAGACCCAGTACTTC	CASSELSVGGGVETQYF	TRBV2	TRBJ2-5	NA	NA
TGTGCCAGCTCACCCCCCAGCGGGAGCTCCTACAATGAGCAGTTCTTC	CASSPPSGSSYNEQFF	TRBV18	TRBJ2-1	TRBD2	NA
TGTGCCAGCTCACCACTTGGGGGTCTCAGCTCTGGAAACACCATATATTTT	CASSPLGGLSSGNTIYF	TRBV18	TRBJ1-3	NA	once
TGTGCCAGCAGCTTTTCAGCAGTCCAGCCCCAGCATTTT	CASSFSAVQPQHF	TRBV7-2	TRBJ1-5	NA	NA
TGTGCCAGCAGCGTGGGGGTAGACGAGCAGTACTTC	CASSVGVDEQYF	TRBV9	TRBJ2-7	NA	NA
TGTGCCAGCAGCGTAGCAGGGACTAGCGAGAATGAGCAGTTCTTC	CASSVAGTSENEQFF	TRBV9	TRBJ2-1	TRBD2	NA
TGTGCCAGCAGATTCCCGGGACCAGATACGCAGTATTTT	CASRFPGPDTQYF	TRBV28	TRBJ2-3	NA	NA
TGTGCCTGGAGTTCCACAGGGTCTCACGTAGGGGAGCAGTACTTC	CAWSSTGSHVGEQYF	TRBV30	TRBJ2-7	NA	NA
TGTGCCAGCAGCGCCGGGACAGCTGGAAACACCATATATTTT	CASSAGTAGNTIYF	TRBV2	TRBJ1-3	TRBD1	NA
TGTGCCAGCAGCTTACCCACAGGGACCGGGGCCAACGTCCTGACTTTC	CASSLPTGTGANVLTF	TRBV7-9	TRBJ2-6	NA	NA
TGTGCCAGCAGCGCTTGGGCCCTGGCCTACGAGCAGTACTTC	CASSAWALAYEQYF	TRBV5-4	TRBJ2-7	NA	NA
TGTGCCAGCAGCTTCGCAGGGGCCAAAAACATTCAGTACTTC	CASSFAGAKNIQYF	TRBV5-6	TRBJ2-4	NA	NA
TGTGCCAGCAGGCCCCAGGGGTCCGGGGAGCTGTTTTTT	CASRPQGSGELFF	TRBV5-6	TRBJ2-2	NA	NA
TGTGCCAGCTCACCACTTCTCGGCTCTGGGGCCAACGTCCTGACTTTC	CASSPLLGSGANVLTF	TRBV18	TRBJ2-6	NA	once
TGTGCCAGCAGTCCACTAGGTCGGGCATACAATGAGCAGTTCTTC	CASSPLGRAYNEQFF	TRBV2	TRBJ2-1	NA	NA
TGTGCCAGTAACCCTTCCCAAGCCCCGTGGAACTACACCTTC	CASNPSQAPWNYTF	TRBV19	TRBJ1-2	NA	NA
TGTGCCAGCAGCCCGAGGGTCCGGGGCCGAAACGGGGAGACCCAGTACTTC	CASSPRVRGRNGETQYF	TRBV5-4	TRBJ2-5	NA	NA
TGTGCCAGCTCACGACTAGCGGGGGCAGATGAGCAGTTCTTC	CASSRLAGADEQFF	TRBV18	TRBJ2-1	TRBD2	NA
TGTGCCAGCAATCCTGAGAGCATAAATCAGCCCCAGCATTTT	CASNPESINQPQHF	TRBV2	TRBJ1-5	NA	NA
TGTGCCAGCAGGCAAGACGGTAGCACAGATACGCAGTATTTT	CASRQDGSTDTQYF	TRBV7-9	TRBJ2-3	NA	NA
TGCAGCGTTGAGGGCAGGGGGCGCACAGATACGCAGTATTTT	CSVEGRGRTDTQYF	TRBV29-1	TRBJ2-3	TRBD1	NA
TGTGCCAGCAGCTTGGGAGGGACAGGCGGCTACGAGCAGTACTTC	CASSLGGTGGYEQYF	TRBV5-4	TRBJ2-7	TRBD1	once
TGTGCCAGTAGTATCGGCACTAGCGGTTCGTACGAGCAGTACTTC	CASSIGTSGSYEQYF	TRBV19	TRBJ2-7	TRBD2	NA